A selection of T cell receptor beta chains follows, all from one sample in a study of shared clonotypes between healthy human individuals. The method was immunoSEQ multiplex PCR; TCRdb's version includes in-frame clones alone and lacks a portion of them. The data show 2 million to 2.5 million clones, about 94% seen once. Sequenced sample: naive CD4+ T cells sorted from blood. Source of these receptors: a man between 18 and 35 years old in good health. Each CDR3 is given with its conserved first and last residue. Each record gives: clone size, D gene, J gene, V gene, CDR3 DNA, CDR3 protein. A D gene is named only where the DNA matches it firmly. Size is omitted from some rows. Given values are once, few, many or a class for expanded clones.

clone_size: NA
d_call: TRBD2
j_call: TRBJ2-7
v_call: TRBV6-5
cdr3_nt: TGTGCCAGCCGGGTAAGCGGGAAGGAGCTAGAGCAGTACTTC
cdr3_aa: CASRVSGKELEQYF

clone_size: NA
d_call: TRBD2
j_call: TRBJ2-7
v_call: TRBV5-7
cdr3_nt: TGTGCCAGCAGCTTGCCGGCGGGAGGTCCCCACGAGCAGTACTTC
cdr3_aa: CASSLPAGGPHEQYF

clone_size: NA
d_call: NA
j_call: TRBJ2-2
v_call: TRBV2
cdr3_nt: TGTGCCAGCAGTGGGCCGGACAGGAACACCGGGGAGCTGTTTTTT
cdr3_aa: CASSGPDRNTGELFF

clone_size: once
d_call: NA
j_call: TRBJ1-6
v_call: TRBV11-3
cdr3_nt: TGTGCCAGCAGCTTAGATTCGGTAACACCCCTCCACTTT
cdr3_aa: CASSLDSVTPLHF

clone_size: NA
d_call: NA
j_call: TRBJ2-5
v_call: TRBV18
cdr3_nt: TGTGCCAGCTCATCGGGACTCCAAGAGACCCAGTACTTC
cdr3_aa: CASSSGLQETQYF

clone_size: NA
d_call: TRBD1
j_call: TRBJ2-1
v_call: TRBV11-2
cdr3_nt: TGTGCCAGCAGCTCGATATCCCGGGACAGGATCCCATTAGAGCAGTTCTTC
cdr3_aa: CASSSISRDRIPLEQFF

clone_size: NA
d_call: NA
j_call: TRBJ2-3
v_call: TRBV30
cdr3_nt: TGTGCCTGTACCCAGGGTGGCGCAGATACGCAGTATTTT
cdr3_aa: CACTQGGADTQYF

clone_size: NA
d_call: NA
j_call: TRBJ1-6
v_call: TRBV5-6
cdr3_nt: TGTGCCAGCAGCTGGGGGCCCGGTTCACCCCTCCACTTT
cdr3_aa: CASSWGPGSPLHF

clone_size: NA
d_call: NA
j_call: TRBJ1-1
v_call: TRBV2
cdr3_nt: TGTGCCAGCAGTGTCCGCAGACCTGAAGCTTTCTTT
cdr3_aa: CASSVRRPEAFF

clone_size: NA
d_call: TRBD1
j_call: TRBJ2-7
v_call: TRBV6-1
cdr3_nt: TGTGCCAGCAGAGCCGGGACAGTGACCTACGAGCAGTACTTC
cdr3_aa: CASRAGTVTYEQYF

clone_size: few
d_call: TRBD1
j_call: TRBJ1-5
v_call: TRBV28
cdr3_nt: TGTGCCAGCAGTTTGGACAGGGGTGATCAGCCCCAGCATTTT
cdr3_aa: CASSLDRGDQPQHF

clone_size: NA
d_call: NA
j_call: TRBJ1-6
v_call: TRBV4-1
cdr3_nt: TGCGCCAGCAGCCGAACCGGGGCCAATTCACCCCTCCACTTT
cdr3_aa: CASSRTGANSPLHF

clone_size: NA
d_call: NA
j_call: TRBJ2-1
v_call: TRBV25-1
cdr3_nt: TGTGCCAGCAGCCCCCTGAATGGCGTCTTC
cdr3_aa: CASSPLNGVF

clone_size: NA
d_call: NA
j_call: TRBJ2-7
v_call: TRBV19
cdr3_nt: TGTGCCAGTAGGGAACAGGGTAGTTCCTACGAGCAGTACTTC
cdr3_aa: CASREQGSSYEQYF

clone_size: NA
d_call: NA
j_call: TRBJ2-5
v_call: TRBV20-1
cdr3_nt: TGCAGTGCCTTAACACCAAAGGGCCAGTACTTC
cdr3_aa: CSALTPKGQYF

clone_size: NA
d_call: NA
j_call: TRBJ1-2
v_call: TRBV30
cdr3_nt: TGTGCCTGGAGTCAGGGGACTAACTATGGCTACACCTTC
cdr3_aa: CAWSQGTNYGYTF

clone_size: NA
d_call: NA
j_call: TRBJ2-3
v_call: TRBV10-3
cdr3_nt: TGTGCCATCAGGTCGGGAGAGGGGACAGATACGCAGTATTTT
cdr3_aa: CAIRSGEGTDTQYF

clone_size: NA
d_call: TRBD2
j_call: TRBJ2-7
v_call: TRBV6-5
cdr3_nt: TGTGCCAGCCAGAGCGGGAGGGCCGAGCAGTACTTC
cdr3_aa: CASQSGRAEQYF